The 26 T cell receptor beta chains below all came from one sample that was sequenced in a study of low-dose radiotherapy and immunotherapy resistance in tumors. Both TCRalpha and TCRbeta chains were reverse transcribed with V-gene-specific primers. PCR amplification of the TCRs was performed with Phusion for approximately 20 PCR cycles, and it relied on a constant-region primer together with a V-primer adapter. One entry per CDR3 protein, called by TCRdb with MiXCR from the reads. In the table there are approximately 7,200 distinct CDR3 sequences, roughly 88% of which are singletons. The receptors stem from a human donor with advanced metastatic prostate, ovarian, gallbladder or colorectal cancer (not recorded which). This table probably holds off-target reads from a library built for another chain.

The V call is TRBV7-2, the J call TRBJ1-3; 12 bases align to TRBD1. With 5 bases clipped from V and 4 bases from J, the junction kept 6 bases outside the gene matches. Germline V lookup: CDR1 SGHTA, CDR2 FQGNSA. This CDR3 contains 16 residues. The CDR3 region has the DNA TGTGCCAGCAGCAGGGGACAGGGGGCTTCCGGAAACACCATATATTTT. Protein sequence: CASSRGQGASGNTIYF.

The chain employs TRBV11-2 and TRBJ2-3, with D unresolved. V gave up 1 base and J gave up 2 bases, with 16 bases separating them. This CDR3 is built from 17 residues. From germline, CDR1 is SGHAT and CDR2 FQNNGV. The CDR3 nucleotides are TGTGCCAGCAGCTTAGGGCTGAGGCCCTCAGACACAGATACGCAGTATTTT. This sequence encodes CASSLGLRPSDTDTQYF. Using reference TRBV11-2 and TRBJ2-3 for the parts outside the CDR3, the full variable domain is EAGVAQSPRYKIIEKRQSVAFWCNPISGHATLYWYQQILGQGPKLLIQFQNNGVVDDSQLPKDRFSAERLKGVDSTLKIQPAKLEDSAVYLCASSLGLRPSDTDTQYFGPGTRLTVL.

The V and J genes are TRBV7-6 and TRBJ2-7, with 12 positions matching TRBD2. V lost 4 bases, J lost 4 bases, and 2 bases stayed unmatched. This CDR3 contains 14 residues. Germline V gene lookup returns CDR1 SGHVS and CDR2 FNYEAQ. This CDR3 is CASSSGLAGYEQYF. The CDR3 DNA follows: TGTGCCAGCAGCTCCGGACTAGCGGGGTACGAGCAGTACTTC.

This chain links TRBV6-1 with TRBJ1-5, with D possibly matching TRBD1 (5 bases). The CDR3 is 13 residues long. Germline V lookup: CDR1 MNHNS, CDR2 SASEGT. With 4 bases removed from V and 10 bases from J, the gap between germline ends came to 14 bases. CDR3 sequence: CASSGGDFEPQHF. Written as DNA, the CDR3 is TGTGCCAGCAGTGGAGGGGACTTTGAACCCCAGCATTTT.

The gene calls are TRBV20-1 and TRBJ2-3; D not certain. Germline V gene sequence: CDR1 DFQATT, CDR2 SNEGSKA (reference sequence). V was trimmed by 3 bases and J by 6 bases, leaving 7 bases between them. This CDR3 spans 11 amino acids. In nucleotides, the CDR3 is TGCAGTGCTAGTCTAAGGGATACGCAGTATTTT. Translated, it gives CSASLRDTQYF.

The chain employs TRBV7-2 and TRBJ2-2, with D unresolved. V lost 5 bases to trimming and J lost 8 bases, with 18 bases between them. The CDR3 sequence is 15 residues long. Germline V gives CDR1 SGHTA, CDR2 FQGNSA. CDR3 amino acids: CASSRRGLMGGELFF. The CDR3, as DNA: TGTGCCAGCAGCCGCCGAGGCCTAATGGGGGGGGAGCTGTTTTTT.

J is TRBJ2-5 and V is TRBV24-1; the match to TRBD1 covers 7 bases. This CDR3 region has 15 residues. Germline V lookup: CDR1 KGHDR, CDR2 SFDVKD. With 4 bases clipped from V and 1 base from J, the junction kept 5 bases outside the gene matches. This CDR3 is CATSDPRTGQETQYF. CDR3 nucleotides: TGTGCCACCAGTGACCCCAGGACAGGCCAAGAGACCCAGTACTTC.

By share, this clonotype ranks as large. The chain has TRBV20-1 and TRBJ2-5; 7 bases are shared with TRBD2. Germline CDR1 and CDR2: DFQATT and SNEGSKA (reference sequence). The CDR3 runs to 16 residues. V lost 3 bases and J lost 0; bases outside the gene matches: 10. The CDR3 sequence: CSARRLGAGDQETQYF. For the CDR3, the DNA is TGCAGTGCTAGGCGGTTAGGCGCGGGGGACCAAGAGACCCAGTACTTC.

The chain uses TRBV18 and TRBJ1-3; a possible D gene is TRBD1 (6 bases). V lost 3 bases, J lost 1 base, and 10 bases lay in between. In germline, CDR1 is KGHSH, CDR2 LQKENI. This CDR3 has 15 residues. The CDR3 region is CASSPRTVSGNTIYF. The CDR3 DNA reads TGTGCCAGCTCACCGCGGACAGTGTCTGGAAACACCATATATTTT.

V and J are TRBV5-6 and TRBJ2-7; D possibly corresponds to TRBD1 (6 bases). With 4 bases removed from V and 0 bases from J, the gap between germline ends came to 8 bases. Germline CDR1 reads SGHDT; CDR2 reads YYEEEE. This CDR3 is 13 amino acids long. In DNA, the CDR3 is TGTGCCAGCAGCCGGACAGTCTCCTACGAGCAGTACTTC. It translates to CASSRTVSYEQYF.

The gene calls are TRBV6-5 and TRBJ1-1; the match to TRBD1 covers 7 bases. Per the germline V gene, CDR1 is MNHEY and CDR2 is SVGAGI. The CDR3 sequence is 17 residues long. Trimming took 7 bases from V and 0 from J; bases not matched to a gene: 14. In DNA form, the CDR3 reads TGTGCCAGCATCCCCCTCGACAGGGCGGGATTGAACACTGAAGCTTTCTTT. Encoded protein: CASIPLDRAGLNTEAFF.

The chain recombines TRBV6-2 or TRBV6-3 with TRBJ2-1, with a weak D call TRBD2 (5 bases). CDR1 and CDR2 from the germline V gene are MNHEY and SVGEGT. V lost 5 bases and J 13 bases, leaving 30 bases between the germline ends. This CDR3 contains 17 residues. CDR3 sequence reads: CASSGPEGAMFRDYQFF. As DNA, the CDR3 is TGTGCCAGCAGTGGCCCCGAGGGCGCTATGTTCCGGGATTACCAGTTCTTC.

The chain combines TRBV5-5 with TRBJ1-5; D might be TRBD1 (5 bases). V dropped 0 bases and J dropped 3 bases, with 16 bases sitting between them. The CDR3 covers 17 residues. Germline CDR1 SGHKS, CDR2 YYEKEE (reference sequence). CDR3 sequence reads: CASSLDPPDSPNQPQHF. In DNA, the CDR3 is TGTGCCAGCAGCTTGGATCCCCCCGACAGCCCCAATCAGCCCCAGCATTTT.

This rearrangement joins TRBV18 to TRBJ2-7, with TRBD1 matching over 8 bases. Trimming at V came to 1 base and at J to 0 bases, leaving 2 bases not matched to a gene. From germline, CDR1 is KGHSH and CDR2 LQKENI. This CDR3 comprises 15 residues. CDR3 loop: CASSPRQGISYEQYF. The CDR3 bases are TGTGCCAGCTCACCACGACAGGGGATCTCCTACGAGCAGTACTTC.

The CDR3 spells CASISSGATNEKLFF. The CDR3 DNA is TGTGCCAGCATTTCAAGTGGAGCAACTAATGAAAAACTGTTTTTT. The chain links TRBV6-2 or TRBV6-3 to TRBJ1-4; D is uncertain. Germline V CDR1 and CDR2: MNHEY, SVGEGT. The CDR3 spans 15 residues. V shed 7 bases and J shed 0 bases, with 12 bases lying between them.

This clonotype was seen a handful of times. This chain uses TRBV12-3 or TRBV12-4 with TRBJ1-6; D is unclear. The ends were cut back, 6 bases at V and 5 bases at J, with 5 bases in the middle. The CDR3 contains 12 residues. The chain's CDR3 is CASRADNSPLHF. In DNA form, the CDR3 reads TGTGCCAGCAGAGCAGATAATTCACCCCTCCACTTT.

The chain combines TRBV6-1 with TRBJ2-1; 9 bases line up with TRBD2. Germline V gene sequence: CDR1 MNHNS, CDR2 SASEGT. The CDR3 is 15 amino acids. V lost 3 bases and J lost 7; bases outside the gene matches: 7. The CDR3 DNA is TGTGCCAGCAGTGATTTAAGCGGGGGGCGTAATGAGCAGTTCTTC. It yields the protein CASSDLSGGRNEQFF.

This chain joins TRBV12-3 or TRBV12-4 and TRBJ2-1; no definite D call. Trimming removed 6 bases from V and 9 bases from J, with 12 bases in between. The CDR3 covers 12 residues. The DNA for the CDR3 is TGTGCCAGCAGGTACCCCTTAGGTGAGCAGTTCTTC. Amino acids: CASRYPLGEQFF.

The rearrangement links TRBV12-3 or TRBV12-4 to TRBJ2-1, with D unresolved. The CDR3 has 13 amino acids. The ends were cut back, 0 bases at V and 10 bases at J, with 10 bases in the middle. This CDR3 reads CASSLAPLPEQFF. In DNA, the CDR3 is TGTGCCAGCAGTTTAGCGCCGCTCCCGGAGCAGTTCTTC.

This clonotype was picked up one time. The chain is built from TRBV6-5 and TRBJ2-1; possible D gene TRBD2, 7 bases. Deletions cut 8 bases from V and 8 bases from J, with 16 bases between. The CDR3 loop spans 13 amino acids. Germline values: CDR1 MNHEY, CDR2 SVGAGI. The CDR3 DNA reads TGTGCCAGCCGGGCGGGGGCCGGGGATGAGCAGTTCTTC. The encoded protein is CASRAGAGDEQFF.

V usage is TRBV14 and J usage is TRBJ2-3; D gene ambiguous. This CDR3 contains 13 residues. Germline assignment: CDR1 SGHDN and CDR2 FVKESK. Trimming removed 4 bases from V and 4 bases from J, with 9 bases in between. CDR3 amino acids: CASSRPPADTQYF. In nucleotides, the CDR3 is TGTGCCAGCAGCCGACCCCCTGCAGATACGCAGTATTTT.

The J gene is TRBJ1-1, the V gene TRBV5-1; no definite D call. This CDR3 is built from 15 residues. The ends were cut back, 0 bases at V and 0 bases at J, with 9 bases in the middle. Germline V lookup: CDR1 SGHRS, CDR2 YFSETQ. CDR3 residues: CASSLVPEMNTEAFF. CDR3 nucleotide sequence: TGCGCCAGCAGCTTGGTGCCAGAAATGAACACTGAAGCTTTCTTT.

The chain couples TRBV6-1 to TRBJ2-3; 9 bases fit TRBD2. V shed 8 bases, J shed 6 bases, and the junction held 9 bases outside the gene matches. This CDR3 contains 14 residues. In germline, CDR1 is MNHNS, CDR2 SASEGT. DNA for the CDR3: TGTGCCAGCGGGGATAGCGGGGGAACGGATACGCAGTATTTT. Translated, it gives CASGDSGGTDTQYF.

The chain uses TRBV20-1 and TRBJ1-5, with D uncertain. Germline lookup yields CDR1 DFQATT and CDR2 SNEGSKA (reference sequence). V dropped 6 bases and J dropped 4 bases, with 19 bases sitting between them. The CDR3 extends over 15 amino acids. The CDR3 here is CSAKRLQLLNQPQHF. The CDR3 DNA is TGCAGTGCGAAACGTCTCCAGCTTCTTAATCAGCCCCAGCATTTT.

The chain joins TRBV6-2 or TRBV6-3 to TRBJ2-1, with a weak D call TRBD2 (5 bases). The V gene's germline CDR1 is MNHEY and CDR2 SVGEGT. The CDR3 is made up of 16 amino acids. V was shortened by 5 bases and J by 4 bases, with 18 bases between the two germline ends. DNA for the CDR3: TGTGCCAGCAGTACACGGGGTACACGGGTATACAATGAGCAGTTCTTC. Protein sequence: CASSTRGTRVYNEQFF.

The rearrangement joins TRBV3-1 to TRBJ2-1, with D possibly matching TRBD1 (6 bases). The CDR3 extends over 11 amino acids. V gave up 6 bases and J gave up 8 bases, with 8 bases separating them. Germline loops: CDR1 LGHDT, CDR2 YNNKEL (reference sequence). The CDR3 DNA reads as TGTGCCAGCAGACAGGGAGATGAGCAGTTCTTC. This codes for CASRQGDEQFF.